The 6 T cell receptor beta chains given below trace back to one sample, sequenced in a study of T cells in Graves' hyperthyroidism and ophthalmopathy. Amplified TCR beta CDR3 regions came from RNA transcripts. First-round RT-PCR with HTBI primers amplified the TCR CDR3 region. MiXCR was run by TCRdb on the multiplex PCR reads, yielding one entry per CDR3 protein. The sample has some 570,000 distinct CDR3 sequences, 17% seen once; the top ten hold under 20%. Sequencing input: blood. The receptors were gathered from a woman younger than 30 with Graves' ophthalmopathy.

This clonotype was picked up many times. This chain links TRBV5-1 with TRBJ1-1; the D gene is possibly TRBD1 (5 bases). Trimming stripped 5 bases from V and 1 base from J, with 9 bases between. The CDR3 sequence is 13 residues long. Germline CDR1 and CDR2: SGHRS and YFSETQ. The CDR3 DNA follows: TGCGCCAGCAGACAGGAATCGAACACTGAAGCTTTCTTT. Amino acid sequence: CASRQESNTEAFF.

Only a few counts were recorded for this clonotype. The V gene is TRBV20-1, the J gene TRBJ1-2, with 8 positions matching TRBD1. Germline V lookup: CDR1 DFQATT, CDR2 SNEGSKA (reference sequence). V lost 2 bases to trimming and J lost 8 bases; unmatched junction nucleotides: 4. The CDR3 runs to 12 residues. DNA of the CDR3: TGCAGTGCTAGACCGGACAGGGAAGGCTACACCTTC. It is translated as CSARPDREGYTF.

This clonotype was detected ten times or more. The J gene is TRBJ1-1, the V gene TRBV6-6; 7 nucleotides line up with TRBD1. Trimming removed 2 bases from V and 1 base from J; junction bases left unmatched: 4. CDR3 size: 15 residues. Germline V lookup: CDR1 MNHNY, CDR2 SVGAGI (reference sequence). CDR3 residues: CASSYGGGKNTEAFF. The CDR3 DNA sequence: TGTGCCAGCAGTTACGGAGGGGGCAAGAACACTGAAGCTTTCTTT.

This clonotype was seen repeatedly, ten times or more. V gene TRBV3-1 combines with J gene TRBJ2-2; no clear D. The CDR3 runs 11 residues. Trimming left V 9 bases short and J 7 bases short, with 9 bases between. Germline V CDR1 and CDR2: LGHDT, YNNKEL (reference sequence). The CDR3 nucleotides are TGTGCCAGTGGGTTGGGCGGGGAGCTGTTTTTT. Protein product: CASGLGGELFF.

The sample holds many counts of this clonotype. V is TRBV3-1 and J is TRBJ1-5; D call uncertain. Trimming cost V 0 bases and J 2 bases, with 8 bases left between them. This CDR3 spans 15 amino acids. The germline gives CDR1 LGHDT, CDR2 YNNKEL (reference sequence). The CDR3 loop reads CASSQDDTGNQPQHF. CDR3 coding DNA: TGTGCCAGCAGCCAAGACGACACCGGCAATCAGCCCCAGCATTTT.

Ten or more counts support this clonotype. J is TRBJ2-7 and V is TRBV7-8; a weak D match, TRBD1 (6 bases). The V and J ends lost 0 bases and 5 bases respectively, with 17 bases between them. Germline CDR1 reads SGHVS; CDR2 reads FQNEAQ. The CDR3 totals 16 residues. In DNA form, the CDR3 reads TGTGCCAGCAGCTTAGCGCACGGGACACTGGGGGACGAGCAGTACTTC. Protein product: CASSLAHGTLGDEQYF.